These 15 T cell receptor beta chains share one sample of origin, sequenced in a study of beta chain features in type 1 diabetes. Their target antigens are unknown. Investigators reverse transcribed all isolated RNA, so they sequenced expressed TCRB transcripts. The table came from immunoSEQ multiplex PCR; TCRdb's copy has only in-frame clones and leaves some out. The sample carries approximately 170,000 clones, roughly 8% recorded once. Study findings and constraints: Moderately but significantly shorter TCRB CDR3s were found in Type 1 diabetes patients in all four CD4+ subsets.

Sequencing was performed on central memory CD4+ T cells from blood. Receptors were obtained from a man between 18 and 29 years old with type 1 diabetes.

The V and J genes are TRBV30 and TRBJ2-1; 7 nucleotides line up with TRBD1. Germline values: CDR1 GTSNPN, CDR2 SVGIG (reference sequence). The V and J ends lost 7 bases and 5 bases, in that order; junction bases with no gene match: 11. The CDR3 spans 14 residues. CDR3 region: CALTKDRWNNEQFF. The CDR3 DNA is TGTGCCTTGACGAAGGACAGGTGGAACAATGAGCAGTTCTTC.

The chain joins TRBV14 to TRBJ1-1, with 9 bases aligning to TRBD1. Germline CDR1 and CDR2: SGHDN and FVKESK. The CDR3 is 15 residues long. With V trimmed by 3 bases and J by 5 bases, 7 bases remained unmatched. The CDR3, as DNA: TGTGCCAGCAGCCAGAACAGGGGGCTAGGGACTGAAGCTTTCTTT. This codes for CASSQNRGLGTEAFF.

The chain combines TRBV5-1 with TRBJ2-5, with TRBD2 identical over 7 bases. The trim removed 4 bases at V and 5 bases at J, leaving 11 bases unmatched. The CDR3 length is 15 residues. The germline V gene encodes CDR1 SGHRS and CDR2 YFSETQ. The CDR3 region is CASSPSGTRRETQYF. The DNA for the CDR3 is TGCGCCAGCAGCCCTAGCGGAACGAGGCGGGAGACCCAGTACTTC.

The rearrangement links TRBV5-1 to TRBJ2-5, with D maybe TRBD1 (5 bases). Germline V CDR1 and CDR2: SGHRS, YFSETQ. V lost 2 bases and J lost 0, with 11 bases in between. CDR3 size: 15 residues. The CDR3 sequence is CASSLGESYQETQYF. The DNA for the CDR3 is TGCGCCAGCAGCTTAGGGGAATCGTACCAAGAGACCCAGTACTTC.

V gene TRBV25-1 combines with J gene TRBJ2-1; 13 bases fit TRBD2. The V gene end was trimmed by 4 bases and the J gene end by 0 bases; junction bases not matched to a gene: 6. This CDR3 has 18 amino acids. The germline V gene has CDR1 MGHDK and CDR2 SYGVNS. CDR3 loop: CASSATSGGGSSYNEQFF. DNA of the CDR3: TGTGCCAGCAGTGCCACTAGCGGGGGGGGAAGCTCCTACAATGAGCAGTTCTTC. Looking up the rest from reference TRBV25-1 and TRBJ2-1 gives the full variable domain: EADIYQTPRYLVIGTGKKITLECSQTMGHDKMYWYQQDPGMELHLIHYSYGVNSTEKGDLSSESTVSRIRTEHFPLTLESARPSHTSQYLCASSATSGGGSSYNEQFFGPGTRLTVL.

V usage is TRBV19 and J usage is TRBJ2-1, with 7 nucleotides matching TRBD1. This CDR3 is built from 15 residues. Germline V lookup: CDR1 LNHDA, CDR2 SQIVND (reference sequence). V shed 3 bases and J 3 bases; nucleotides not matched to a gene: 5. This CDR3 reads CASSIRTGIYNEQFF. As DNA, the CDR3 is TGTGCCAGTAGTATCAGGACAGGAATCTACAATGAGCAGTTCTTC.

The chain combines TRBV18 with TRBJ2-7; 7 bases match TRBD1. Germline V CDR1 and CDR2: KGHSH, LQKENI. The CDR3 spans 14 residues. V gave up 6 bases and J gave up 2 bases; unmatched junction bases: 7. CDR3 sequence (DNA): TGTGCCAGCTCCCAGGACAGGTCAGCCTACGAGCAGTACTTC. Its translation is CASSQDRSAYEQYF.

This clone has just a few counts. The chain couples TRBV29-1 to TRBJ1-4; tentative D call: TRBD1 (5 bases). The CDR3 is made up of 16 amino acids. V was trimmed by 3 bases and J by 3 bases, leaving 17 bases between them. CDR1 is SQVTM and CDR2 is ANQGSEA in the germline V gene. The chain's CDR3 is CSVEELRQGSNEKLFF. CDR3 sequence (DNA): TGCAGCGTTGAGGAGCTTAGGCAGGGCTCTAATGAAAAACTGTTTTTT.

V usage is TRBV30 and J usage is TRBJ2-2; 8 bases fit TRBD2. V lost 3 bases, J lost 7 bases, and 1 base stayed unmatched. This CDR3 has 12 amino acids. CDR1 is GTSNPN and CDR2 is SVGIG in the germline V gene (reference sequence). The CDR3 loop reads CAWSRGGGELFF. The CDR3 DNA reads TGTGCCTGGAGCCGGGGGGGCGGGGAGCTGTTTTTT.

There are a few counts of this clone. The chain uses TRBV4-2 and TRBJ2-7, with 10 bases identical to TRBD2. With 3 bases clipped from V and 0 bases from J, the junction kept 8 bases outside the gene matches. The CDR3 is 17 residues long. Germline CDR1 is LGHNA and CDR2 is YNFKEQ. The DNA for the CDR3 is TGTGCCAGCAGCCACGGAAGGACTAGCGGTAGCTCCTACGAGCAGTACTTC. Protein: CASSHGRTSGSSYEQYF.

This clone occurred a few times. The V and J genes are TRBV29-1 and TRBJ2-5, with 9 bases that match TRBD2. Germline CDR1 and CDR2: SQVTM and ANQGSEA. The CDR3 has 13 amino acids. Germline trimming cut 4 bases from V and 3 bases from J; bases unmatched to any gene: 3. The CDR3 coding sequence is TGCAGCGTTGCCGGGACTAGCAAAGAGACCCAGTACTTC. It codes for CSVAGTSKETQYF.

The rearrangement joins TRBV27 to TRBJ2-7; D possibly corresponds to TRBD1 (5 bases). Trimming took off 0 bases at V and 1 base at J, with 13 bases between the two ends. The CDR3 consists of 16 residues. Germline lookup yields CDR1 MNHEY and CDR2 SMNVEV (reference sequence). In nucleotides, the CDR3 is TGTGCCAGCAGTTTATCGTCAGGGCTGAGTTCCTACGAGCAGTACTTC. Protein product: CASSLSSGLSSYEQYF.

The sample holds a few counts of this clone. The chain links TRBV5-1 to TRBJ1-2; D might be TRBD1 (6 bases). Trimming took off 4 bases at V and 2 bases at J, with 18 bases between the two ends. The CDR3 extends over 16 amino acids. Germline CDR1 and CDR2: SGHRS and YFSETQ. The CDR3 bases are TGCGCCAGCAGCCCCGCCACGGCCCAGGGGAACTATGGCTACACCTTC. Translating gives CASSPATAQGNYGYTF.

This clone was found a few times. The rearrangement uses TRBV7-2 and TRBJ2-7; tentatively, D is TRBD2 (6 bases). The CDR3 runs 14 residues. The germline V gene has CDR1 SGHTA and CDR2 FQGNSA. V lost 7 bases to trimming and J lost 0 bases, with 13 bases between them. The CDR3 spells CASTPSGSSYEQYF. The CDR3 bases are TGTGCCAGCACCCCCTCCGGGAGCTCCTACGAGCAGTACTTC.

This clone was found a few times. The rearrangement links TRBV30 to TRBJ1-3; no firm D call. With 0 bases removed from V and 4 bases from J, the gap between germline ends came to 7 bases. This CDR3 comprises 13 residues. Germline loops: CDR1 GTSNPN, CDR2 SVGIG (reference sequence). For the CDR3, the DNA is TGTGCCTGGAGTGTATCAGGAGGAAACACCATATATTTT. This encodes CAWSVSGGNTIYF.